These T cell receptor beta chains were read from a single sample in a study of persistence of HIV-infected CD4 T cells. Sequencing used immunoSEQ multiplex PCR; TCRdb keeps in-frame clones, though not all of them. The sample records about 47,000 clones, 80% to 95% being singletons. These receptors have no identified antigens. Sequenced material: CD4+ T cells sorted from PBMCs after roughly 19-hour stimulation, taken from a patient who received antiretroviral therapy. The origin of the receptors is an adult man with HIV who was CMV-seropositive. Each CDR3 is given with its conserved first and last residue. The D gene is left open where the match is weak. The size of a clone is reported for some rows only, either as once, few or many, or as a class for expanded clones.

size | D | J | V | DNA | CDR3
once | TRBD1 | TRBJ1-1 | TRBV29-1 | TGCAGCGTTGAAGGAAGACAGGGCACTGAAGCTTTCTTT | CSVEGRQGTEAFF
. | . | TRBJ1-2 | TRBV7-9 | TGTGCCAGCAGCCCTTGGGACATCCCGAACTATGGCTACACCTTC | CASSPWDIPNYGYTF
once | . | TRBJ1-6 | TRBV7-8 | TGTGCCAGCAGCTTAGAGACAGCGGGGAATTCACCCCTCCACTTT | CASSLETAGNSPLHF
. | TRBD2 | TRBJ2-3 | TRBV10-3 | TGTGCCATCGGCGGGGGGGCCTCCACAGATACGCAGTATTTT | CAIGGGASTDTQYF
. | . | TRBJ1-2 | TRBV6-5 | TGTGCCAGCAGTCCACTTCAGCGGAAGGGCTATGGCTACACCTTC | CASSPLQRKGYGYTF
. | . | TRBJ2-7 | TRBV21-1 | TGTGCCAGCAGCAAAGGGTGGGGCGAGCAGTACTTC | CASSKGWGEQYF
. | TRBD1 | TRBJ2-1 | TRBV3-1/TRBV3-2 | TGTGCCAGCAGCCAGAGGGTTCCGGGACAGGGGTATGAGCAGTTCTTC | CASSQRVPGQGYEQFF
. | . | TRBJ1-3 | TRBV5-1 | TGCGCCAGCAGCTTGGGCCCAGGGTCCTCTGGAAACACCATATATTTT | CASSLGPGSSGNTIYF
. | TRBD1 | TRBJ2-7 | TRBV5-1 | TGCGCCAGCAGCTTCGACAGGGCTAAAACTCACGAGCAGTACTTC | CASSFDRAKTHEQYF
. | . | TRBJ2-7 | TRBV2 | TGTGCCAGCAGGGTACAGGGTTTTGAGCAGTACTTC | CASRVQGFEQYF
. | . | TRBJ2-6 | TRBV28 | TGTGCCAGCAGGTTAAGCTCTGGGGCCAACGTCCTGACTTTC | CASRLSSGANVLTF
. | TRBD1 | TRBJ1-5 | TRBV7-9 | TGTGCCAGCAGCCTAGGGACAGAGCCCTGGCCCCAGCATTTT | CASSLGTEPWPQHF
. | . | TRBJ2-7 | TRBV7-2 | TGTGCCAGCAGCTTAAGTCAGGGCCCCTACGAGCAGTACTTC | CASSLSQGPYEQYF
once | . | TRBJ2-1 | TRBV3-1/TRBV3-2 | TGTGCCAGCAGCCAAGTACCAGGGGCGGGTGAGCAGTTCTTC | CASSQVPGAGEQFF
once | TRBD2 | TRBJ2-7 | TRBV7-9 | TGTGCCAGCAGCTTAGATGGGGCGGGGGGACGCGAGCAGTACTTC | CASSLDGAGGREQYF
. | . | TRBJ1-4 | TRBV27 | TGTGCCAGCAGTCCCCGTTTGGCGACTAATGAAAAACTGTTTTTT | CASSPRLATNEKLFF
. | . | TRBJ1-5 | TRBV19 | TGTGCCAGTAGCATCGGGCATCAGCCCCAGCATTTT | CASSIGHQPQHF
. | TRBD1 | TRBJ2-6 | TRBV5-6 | TGTGCCAGCAGCCTAGACAGGGGGTCCTCTGGGGCCAACGTCCTGACTTTC | CASSLDRGSSGANVLTF
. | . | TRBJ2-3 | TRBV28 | TGTGCCAGCACCGCCCTACTAGGGGTGAGCACAGATACGCAGTATTTT | CASTALLGVSTDTQYF
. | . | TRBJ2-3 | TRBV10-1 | TGCGCCAGCAGTGAGGCGACAACTAGCACAGATACGCAGTATTTT | CASSEATTSTDTQYF
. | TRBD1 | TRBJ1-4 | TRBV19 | TGTGCCAGTAGTATAGTCGGGGACAGCACAACTAATGAAAAACTGTTTTTT | CASSIVGDSTTNEKLFF
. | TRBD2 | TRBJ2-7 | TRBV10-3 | TGTGCCATCAGTGACAGTAGACTAGCGGGCTCCTACGAGCAGTACTTC | CAISDSRLAGSYEQYF
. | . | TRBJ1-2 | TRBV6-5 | TGTGCCAGCAGTTACTCAGGGAGCCGACCCTACTATGGCTACACCTTC | CASSYSGSRPYYGYTF
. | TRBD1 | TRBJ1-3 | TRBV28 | TGTGCCAGCAGACAGGGACAGGGCTTTTCATACGGAAACACCATATATTTT | CASRQGQGFSYGNTIYF
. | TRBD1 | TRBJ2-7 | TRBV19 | TGTGCCAGTAGTACTCGCTTTCCGGGACAGGGGGTCTACGAGCAGTACTTC | CASSTRFPGQGVYEQYF
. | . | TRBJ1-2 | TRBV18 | TGTGCCAGCTCACCAAGCCCTAACTATGGCTACACCTTC | CASSPSPNYGYTF
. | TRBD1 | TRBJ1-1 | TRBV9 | TGTGCCAGCAGCCCCGGACAGGGAAACACTGAAGCTTTCTTT | CASSPGQGNTEAFF
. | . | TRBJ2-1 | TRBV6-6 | TGTGCCAGCAAGAGTGGGGGGGCGGGGAATGAGCAGTTCTTC | CASKSGGAGNEQFF
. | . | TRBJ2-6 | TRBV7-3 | TGTGCCAGCAGCTTATATGGGACGGCTACCTCTGGGGCCAACGTCCTGACTTTC | CASSLYGTATSGANVLTF
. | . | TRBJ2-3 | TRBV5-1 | TGCGCCAGCTGCTTCCATGGGGGGGGGCCCACAGATACGCAGTATTTT | CASCFHGGGPTDTQYF
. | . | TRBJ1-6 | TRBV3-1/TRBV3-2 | TGTGCCAGCAGCCAAGAGCCCACGAGTTCACCCCTCCACTTT | CASSQEPTSSPLHF
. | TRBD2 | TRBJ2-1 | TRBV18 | TGTGCCAGCTCACCCGCTAGCGGGGGGGCCGCGGGTGAGCAGTTCTTC | CASSPASGGAAGEQFF
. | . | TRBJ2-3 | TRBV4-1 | TGCGCCAGCAGCCAAGATCGTAGTCTGGGGGGCGAGGCAGATACGCAGTATTTT | CASSQDRSLGGEADTQYF
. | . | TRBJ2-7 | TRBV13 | TGTGCCAGCAGCGCAGGGGACGAGCAGTACTTC | CASSAGDEQYF
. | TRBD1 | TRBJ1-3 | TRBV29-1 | TGCAGCGTCGGCGGGACAGACTCTGGAAACACCATATATTTT | CSVGGTDSGNTIYF
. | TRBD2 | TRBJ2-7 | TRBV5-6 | TGTGCCAGCAGCCTCGGACTAGCGGGGATTACTTCTACCTACGAGCAGTACTTC | CASSLGLAGITSTYEQYF
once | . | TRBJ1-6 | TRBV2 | TGTGCCAGCAGTGAGGCAGGGAGTGGTAATTCACCCCTCCACTTT | CASSEAGSGNSPLHF
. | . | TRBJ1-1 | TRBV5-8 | TGTGCCAGCAGCTTGGTCCGGGGCACTGAAGCTTTCTTT | CASSLVRGTEAFF
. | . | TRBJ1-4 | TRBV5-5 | TGTGCCAGCAGCTTGTTAGGGGACGTCGAAAAACTGTTTTTT | CASSLLGDVEKLFF
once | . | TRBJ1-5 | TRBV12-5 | TGTGCTAGTGGCCTAGAACTCTATAATCAGCCCCAGCATTTT | CASGLELYNQPQHF
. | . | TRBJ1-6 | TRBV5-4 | TGTGCCAGCAGCTCTGGGACGGGACGGACTTATTCACCCCTCCACTTT | CASSSGTGRTYSPLHF
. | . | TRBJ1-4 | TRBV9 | TGTGCCAGCAGCGTAGGCTTAGACGAAAAACTGTTTTTT | CASSVGLDEKLFF
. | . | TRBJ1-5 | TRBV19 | TGTGCCAGTAGTTCCTACCTTCGGGGCAATCAGCCCCAGCATTTT | CASSSYLRGNQPQHF
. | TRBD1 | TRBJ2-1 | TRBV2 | TGTGCCAGCAGCCTTTTAGGACAGGGCGTCAATGAGCAGTTCTTC | CASSLLGQGVNEQFF
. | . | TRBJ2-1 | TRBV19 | TGTGCCAGTAGTCTCGTGAGCTCCTACAATGAGCAGTTCTTC | CASSLVSSYNEQFF
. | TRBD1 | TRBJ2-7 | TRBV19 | TGTGCCAGTAGCCGGGACAGTCACTACGAGCAGTACTTC | CASSRDSHYEQYF
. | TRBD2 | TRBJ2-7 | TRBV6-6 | TGTGCCAGCAGACCCGGGACTAGCGGCTCGGGGTACTTC | CASRPGTSGSGYF
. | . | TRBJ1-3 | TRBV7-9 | TGTGCCAGCAGCCCAGCTGGGTCTGGAAACACCATATATTTT | CASSPAGSGNTIYF
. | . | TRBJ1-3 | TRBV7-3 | TGTGCCAGCAGCTTAAGAGGGGCATCCTCTGGAAACACCATATATTTT | CASSLRGASSGNTIYF
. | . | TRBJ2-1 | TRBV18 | TGTGCCAGCTCACTGCTTTTCCAGGGCGATGAGCAGTTCTTC | CASSLLFQGDEQFF
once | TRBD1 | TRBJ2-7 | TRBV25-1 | TGTGCCAGCAGGTCCGGGACAGGGGGCTCCTACGAGCAGTACTTC | CASRSGTGGSYEQYF
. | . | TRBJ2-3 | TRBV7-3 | TGTGCCAGCAGCCCAGGCGCAGGGATCAAGGCAGATACGCAGTATTTT | CASSPGAGIKADTQYF
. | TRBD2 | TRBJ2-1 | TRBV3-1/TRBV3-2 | TGTGCCAGCAGTCAGACTAGCGCAGGTAGGAATGAGCAGTTCTTC | CASSQTSAGRNEQFF
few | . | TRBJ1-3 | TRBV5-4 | TGTGCCAGCAGCCCGGTGACAGATTCCTCTGGAAACACCATATATTTT | CASSPVTDSSGNTIYF
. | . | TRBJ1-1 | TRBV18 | TGTGCCAGCTCACCACCCACTTCCCCTGAAGCTTTCTTT | CASSPPTSPEAFF
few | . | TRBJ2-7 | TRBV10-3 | TGTGCCATCCTCCTTTGGGGGGCTAAGGTCCCCAGGACCTCCTACGAGCAGTACTTC | CAILLWGAKVPRTSYEQYF
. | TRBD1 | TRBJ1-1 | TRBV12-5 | TGTGCTAGTGGCCTGGGGGGACAGGGGGCCCCTGAAGCTTTCTTT | CASGLGGQGAPEAFF
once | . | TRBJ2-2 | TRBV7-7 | TGTGCCAGCAGCTTAGGGGGGCCCAACACCGGGGAGCTGTTTTTT | CASSLGGPNTGELFF